This record looks at one T cell receptor (beta chain) sequence and its context. The entry originates in a study of blood T cell repertoires in COVID-19. Turning to the study itself: Collection of acute and convalescent COVID-19 samples took place in the United States, Italy and Spain. Sources were T cells, B-cell-depleted T cells, or PBMCs; the material itself was cDNA or gDNA.

Germline CDR1 and CDR2: SGHNT and YYREEE (reference sequence). This CDR3 has 15 amino acids. V lost 1 base to trimming and J lost 0 bases, with 10 bases between them. In the authors' methods: Estimation of nucleated cell counts relied on the amplification of reference gene primers. Some clones are missing from TCRdb's copy, which holds only in-frame ones; the method was immunoSEQ multiplex PCR. That table supplies the V and J calls and clone size; D and trimming were determined from the DNA. The sample consists of 300,000 or so clones, just under 85% of them appearing once. Sequencing was done on a sample of peripheral blood. This chain uses TRBV5-4 with TRBJ2-5; D gene ambiguous. This receptor was obtained from a woman aged 45-60 years with active or convalescent COVID-19. The CDR3 protein is CASSLFPGDQETQYF. CDR3 nucleotides: TGTGCCAGCAGCTTGTTCCCCGGAGACCAAGAGACCCAGTACTTC.